This T cell receptor (beta chain) emerged from a study of shared clonotypes between healthy human individuals. Findings and limits, study-wide: Measured sharing among donors was expected to vary with sequencing depth. Naive CD4 clonotypes were shared across a few donors at about 5%.

Comments on this clone: Antigen specificity is unknown.

Some clones are missing from TCRdb's copy, which holds only in-frame ones; the method was immunoSEQ multiplex PCR. Here the sample spans some 1 million clones, about 75% being singletons. V was trimmed by 0 bases and J by 3 bases, leaving 15 bases between them. The CDR3 has 16 residues. CDR1 is MNHNY, CDR2 SVGAGI, per germline (reference sequence). The sequencing sample was made of memory CD4+ T cells sorted from blood. Regarding subset: CD45RA-negative fraction. The chain links TRBV6-6 to TRBJ2-7; D possibly corresponds to TRBD2 (7 bases). The clonotype comes from a young man in good health. CDR3 sequence: CASSYSARGANYEQYF. Here the CDR3 DNA reads TGTGCCAGCAGTTACTCGGCTCGGGGGGCCAACTACGAGCAGTACTTC.